Listed below are T cell receptor beta chains from one sample, sequenced in a study of shared clonotypes between healthy human individuals. Assay used: immunoSEQ multiplex PCR; TCRdb lists only in-frame clones, some missing. Found here are about 2.1 million clones, approximately 92% of them singletons; the top ten hold around 1.8%. The sample comprised naive CD8+ T cells from PBMCs. The source of these receptors is a man younger than 35 in good health. Some clones in this sample may be carry-over from other donors' samples. CDR3s include the opening cysteine and the closing phenylalanine or tryptophan. D genes are given only for firm matches. A row's size may be missing; if present it is once, few, many or a size class.

d_call	clone_size	v_call	j_call	cdr3_nt	cdr3_aa
.	.	TRBV25-1	TRBJ2-1	TGTGCCAGCAGTGCTCGCGGGATAGGATACAATGAGCAGTTCTTC	CASSARGIGYNEQFF
.	.	TRBV7-6	TRBJ1-2	TGTGCCAGCAGCTTAGCCGGATTCCCGACTAACTATGGCTACACCTTC	CASSLAGFPTNYGYTF
TRBD1	.	TRBV4-3	TRBJ2-7	TGCGCCAGCAGCCAAGGTACCGGGACAGGGAGCGAGCAGTACTTC	CASSQGTGTGSEQYF
.	.	TRBV1	TRBJ2-7	TGCACCAGCAGCAAGCAGTTCTACGAGCAGTACTTC	CTSSKQFYEQYF
.	.	TRBV20-1	TRBJ1-1	TGCAGTGCTAGACTCCACCCTGAAGCTTTCTTT	CSARLHPEAFF
.	.	TRBV13	TRBJ2-5	TGTGCCAGCAGCTCGAAGGCGATTCAAGAGACCCAGTACTTC	CASSSKAIQETQYF
.	.	TRBV21-1	TRBJ2-3	TGTGCCAGCAGCGGCCCGGGACTAGCGGGAGTCGCAGATACGCAGTATTTT	CASSGPGLAGVADTQYF
TRBD1	.	TRBV11-3	TRBJ2-7	TGTGCCAGCAGCCACCGGGACAGGGCCTACGAGCAGTACTTC	CASSHRDRAYEQYF
TRBD2	.	TRBV28	TRBJ2-1	TGTGCCAGCAGTATATCCGCGGGGACTAGCGCCCAGAGCGGGTTCTTC	CASSISAGTSAQSGFF
.	.	TRBV9	TRBJ1-2	TGTGCCAGCAGCGTAGCCAGGGGAAGCTATGGCTACACCTTC	CASSVARGSYGYTF
.	.	TRBV27	TRBJ1-1	TGTGCCAGCAGTTTCTCCCCCGGGACACCGAACACTGAAGCTTTCTTT	CASSFSPGTPNTEAFF
.	.	TRBV19	TRBJ1-4	TGTGCCAGTACCCTGTACCGGGACGGCTTTGAAAAACTGTTTTTT	CASTLYRDGFEKLFF
TRBD1	.	TRBV5-6	TRBJ1-2	TGTGCCAGCAGCCCCCGGACAGGGGGTAATGTGGGCTACACCTTC	CASSPRTGGNVGYTF
.	.	TRBV10-3	TRBJ1-2	TGTGCCATCAGTGAGTCGACTCCCACGGGTGGCTACACCTTC	CAISESTPTGGYTF
TRBD1	.	TRBV27	TRBJ2-6	TGTGCCAGCAGTTTAGACAGGGAATCTGGGGCCAACGTCCTGACTTTC	CASSLDRESGANVLTF
TRBD1	.	TRBV7-6	TRBJ1-4	TGTGCCAGCAGCTTAGGAGGGGGCTCTGAAAAACTGTTTTTT	CASSLGGGSEKLFF
.	.	TRBV6-5	TRBJ1-1	TGTGCCAGCAGTCCCAGAGGGGGGGGAACTGAAGCTTTCTTT	CASSPRGGGTEAFF
TRBD1	.	TRBV9	TRBJ2-1	TGTGCCAGCAGCTCCTATCAGGGGGATCGACGGAATGAGCAGTTCTTC	CASSSYQGDRRNEQFF
.	.	TRBV2	TRBJ1-2	TGTGCCAGCAGTGACCGGGACGTCGATGGCTACACCTTC	CASSDRDVDGYTF
.	.	TRBV4-2	TRBJ2-7	TGTGCCAGCAGCCAGCCCGGGACCTACGAGCAGTACTTC	CASSQPGTYEQYF
TRBD1	.	TRBV10-2	TRBJ1-2	TGCGCCAGCGGTCAGGGGGTGGGCTATGGCTACACCTTC	CASGQGVGYGYTF
.	.	TRBV7-8	TRBJ2-1	TGTGCCAGCAGCTTAGCGCTACTCCCTCTCAATGAGCAGTTCTTC	CASSLALLPLNEQFF
.	.	TRBV7-9	TRBJ2-7	TGTGCCAGCAGCTTCGGGGAAGCGGGCTACGAGCAGTACTTC	CASSFGEAGYEQYF
.	once	TRBV9	TRBJ2-4	TGTGCCAGCAGCGTATTGAGTGGGGGAGCCAAAAACATTCAGTACTTC	CASSVLSGGAKNIQYF
.	few	TRBV19	TRBJ1-1	TGTGCCAGTAGTACGGGGAATCGGAACACTGAAGCTTTCTTT	CASSTGNRNTEAFF
.	.	TRBV6-1	TRBJ1-2	TGTGCCAGCAGTGAACTCGGGGAAGCCAACTATGGCTACACCTTC	CASSELGEANYGYTF
.	once	TRBV6-6	TRBJ1-1	TGTGCCAGCAGTTACAGGGTAGCGAGCACTGAAGCTTTCTTT	CASSYRVASTEAFF
.	.	TRBV13	TRBJ2-6	TGTGCCAGCAGCCCGACCCCGAATGGGGCCAACGTCCTGACTTTC	CASSPTPNGANVLTF
.	.	TRBV7-8	TRBJ2-5	TGTGCCAGCAGCTTAGTGAGAGGGGGAAGCGAGACCCAGTACTTC	CASSLVRGGSETQYF
.	few	TRBV25-1	TRBJ1-5	TGTGCCAGCAGTGCTCAGGGTGGCCAGCCCCAGCATTTT	CASSAQGGQPQHF
TRBD2	.	TRBV30	TRBJ2-7	TGTGCCTGGAGCCCAGGGGTAGCGGGACTCGAGCAGTACTTC	CAWSPGVAGLEQYF
.	.	TRBV28	TRBJ2-5	TGTGCCAGCAGTTTTAGTGTGGGGGCGCGAGAAGAGACCCAGTACTTC	CASSFSVGAREETQYF
TRBD1	.	TRBV18	TRBJ1-1	TGTGCCAGCTCACCATCAATGGCAGGGGGCTATAATGTAGCTTTCTTT	CASSPSMAGGYNVAFF
.	.	TRBV11-2	TRBJ2-7	TGTGCCAGCAGCTTAGATCTGAGCCGGACAGTTAACTACGAGCAGTACTTC	CASSLDLSRTVNYEQYF
.	.	TRBV11-2	TRBJ2-7	TGTGCCAGCAGCTTTGATCGGGGCCCCTACGAGCAGTACTTC	CASSFDRGPYEQYF
TRBD2	.	TRBV11-2	TRBJ2-7	TGTGCCAGCAGCCGGCTAGCGGGAGGTTACGAGCAGTACTTC	CASSRLAGGYEQYF
.	once	TRBV4-1	TRBJ2-2	TGCGCCAGCAGCCAAGGCTCAGGGAGGAGCGGGGAGCTGTTTTTT	CASSQGSGRSGELFF
TRBD1	.	TRBV28	TRBJ2-1	TGTGCCAGCAGCTCACTCGGGACAGGGGACTACAATGAGCAGTTCTTC	CASSSLGTGDYNEQFF
TRBD2	.	TRBV9	TRBJ2-5	TGTGCCAGCAGCCCCCGAAATGGACTAGCGTGGGAGACCCAGTACTTC	CASSPRNGLAWETQYF
.	.	TRBV6-1	TRBJ2-7	TGTGCCAGCAGCGCCCGGGACGACCACTACGAGCAGTACTTC	CASSARDDHYEQYF
TRBD1	.	TRBV9	TRBJ2-2	TGTGCCAGCAGCGTTGGGACAGGCCCAGCCCTCGGGGAGCTGTTTTTT	CASSVGTGPALGELFF
.	.	TRBV7-6	TRBJ1-1	TGTGCCAGCAGCTTAGCCACCCGGATTCCGTCCATGAACACTGAAGCTTTCTTT	CASSLATRIPSMNTEAFF
TRBD1	.	TRBV5-1	TRBJ1-2	TGCGCCAGCATCGGAGACCCGGGACAGGGGGTTGGCTACACCTTC	CASIGDPGQGVGYTF
.	.	TRBV10-2	TRBJ1-1	TGCGCCAGCACCCCCACAGGAGGTGAAGCTTTCTTT	CASTPTGGEAFF
.	once	TRBV30	TRBJ2-4	TGTGCCTGGGGGAGCAGGGTGGCGGCCAAAAACATTCAGTACTTC	CAWGSRVAAKNIQYF
TRBD1	.	TRBV7-9	TRBJ2-3	TGTGCCAGCAGCCCCGGTCGGACAGGGGCGTTGGGAGATACGCAGTATTTT	CASSPGRTGALGDTQYF
.	.	TRBV13	TRBJ2-3	TGTGCCAGCAGCTTCAACCCCACAGATACGCAGTATTTT	CASSFNPTDTQYF
.	.	TRBV27	TRBJ2-6	TGTGCCAGCAGTTTAAGAGGGGTTGGGGCCAACGTCCTGACTTTC	CASSLRGVGANVLTF
.	.	TRBV7-9	TRBJ1-1	TGTGCCAGCAGCCAAACGGTCCATTACGATCTACTGGGAGCTTTCTTT	CASSQTVHYDLLGAFF
.	.	TRBV5-8	TRBJ1-5	TGTGCCAGCAGCTTTCCCAGTAGCAATCAGCCCCAGCATTTT	CASSFPSSNQPQHF
.	.	TRBV14	TRBJ2-1	TGTGCCAGCAGCCAAGATCTGTTGGCGGAACAGTTCTTC	CASSQDLLAEQFF
.	.	TRBV7-2	TRBJ2-1	TGTGCCAGCAGCCCCATCCGGGGAAATGAGCAGTTCTTC	CASSPIRGNEQFF
.	.	TRBV6-5	TRBJ2-7	TGTGCCAGCAGTTACTCGGGGGGACACGTCTCCTACGAGCAGTACTTC	CASSYSGGHVSYEQYF
TRBD1	.	TRBV30	TRBJ1-5	TGTGCCTGGGGGACAGGTGTATCTTATGATCAGCCCCAGCATTTT	CAWGTGVSYDQPQHF
.	.	TRBV25-1	TRBJ2-7	TGTGCCAGCAGCACCACGGCCTACGAGCAGTACTTC	CASSTTAYEQYF
TRBD2	.	TRBV5-1	TRBJ2-3	TGCGCCAGCAGCTTGCAGGATCTAGCGGGAGGGATTGGCACAGATACGCAGTATTTT	CASSLQDLAGGIGTDTQYF
.	once	TRBV21-1	TRBJ2-3	TGTGCCAGCAGCAAAAATGGCCTCGAAAAGCGGGAGGGGAAAGATACGCAGTATTTT	CASSKNGLEKREGKDTQYF